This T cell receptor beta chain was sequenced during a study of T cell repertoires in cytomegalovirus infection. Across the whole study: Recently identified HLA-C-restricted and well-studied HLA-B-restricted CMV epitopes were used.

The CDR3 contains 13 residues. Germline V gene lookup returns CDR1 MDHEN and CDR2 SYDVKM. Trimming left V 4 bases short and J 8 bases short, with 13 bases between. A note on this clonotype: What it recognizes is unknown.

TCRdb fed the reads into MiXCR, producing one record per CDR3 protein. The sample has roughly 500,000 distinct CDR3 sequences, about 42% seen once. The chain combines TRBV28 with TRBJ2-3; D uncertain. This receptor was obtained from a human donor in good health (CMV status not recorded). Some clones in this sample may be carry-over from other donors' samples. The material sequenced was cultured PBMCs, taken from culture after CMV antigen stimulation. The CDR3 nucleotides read TGTGCCAGCAGTTCGTTAGCACGAGGTACGCAGTATTTT. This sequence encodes CASSSLARGTQYF.